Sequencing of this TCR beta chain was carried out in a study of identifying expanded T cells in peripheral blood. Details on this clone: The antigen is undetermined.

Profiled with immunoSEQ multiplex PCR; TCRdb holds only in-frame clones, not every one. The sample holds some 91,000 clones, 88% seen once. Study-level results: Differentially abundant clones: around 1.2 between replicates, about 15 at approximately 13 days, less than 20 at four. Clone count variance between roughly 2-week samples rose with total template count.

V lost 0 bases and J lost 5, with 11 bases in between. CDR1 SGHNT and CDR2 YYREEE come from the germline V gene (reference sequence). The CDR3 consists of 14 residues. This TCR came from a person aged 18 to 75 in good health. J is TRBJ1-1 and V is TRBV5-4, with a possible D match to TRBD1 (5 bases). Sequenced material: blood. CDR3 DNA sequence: TGTGCCAGCAGCTTGGAGCCAGGGAGGACTGAAGCTTTCTTT. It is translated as CASSLEPGRTEAFF. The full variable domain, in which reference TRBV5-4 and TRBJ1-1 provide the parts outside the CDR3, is ETGVTQSPTHLIKTRGQQVTLRCSSQSGHNTVSWYQQALGQGPQFIFQYYREEENGRGNFPPRFSGLQFPNYSSELNVNALELDDSALYLCASSLEPGRTEAFFGQGTRLTVV.